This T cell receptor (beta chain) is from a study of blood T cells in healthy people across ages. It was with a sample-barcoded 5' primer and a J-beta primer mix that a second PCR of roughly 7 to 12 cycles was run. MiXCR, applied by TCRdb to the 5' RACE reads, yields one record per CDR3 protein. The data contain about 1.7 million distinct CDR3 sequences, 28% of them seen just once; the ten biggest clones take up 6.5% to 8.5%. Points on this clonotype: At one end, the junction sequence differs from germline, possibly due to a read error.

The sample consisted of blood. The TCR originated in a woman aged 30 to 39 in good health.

CDR3 sequence (DNA): TGTACTAGTGGCTCCGGGACAGCGAGATACAATGAGCAGTTCTTC. Amino acids: CTSGSGTARYNEQFF. The V gene is TRBV12-5, the J gene TRBJ2-1, with 7 bases lining up with TRBD1. The CDR3 spans 15 residues. Germline-derived CDR1 and CDR2 are LGHNT and FRNRAP.